Below, 16 T cell receptor beta chains from the same sample are listed, as sequenced in a study of Ad26.COV2.S vaccination and SARS-CoV-2 variants. Described treatment: 19 received Ad26.COV2.S at low or high dose, single or two shots; 5 received placebo; per-sample allocation not given. The study sampled participants on day 63 after the first vaccine or placebo injection. This table comes from immunoSEQ multiplex PCR, and its TCRdb copy is limited to in-frame clones, with some not included. The repertoire holds approximately 300,000 clones, with over 80% as singletons. The source was peripheral blood, collected in a trial of Ad26.COV2.S vaccine versus placebo. The receptors originated from a person aged 18-65 years who received the Ad26.COV2.S COVID-19 vaccine or a placebo.

This sequence joins TRBV18 and TRBJ1-1; 9 bases are a match to TRBD1. V lost 4 bases, J lost 11 bases, and 8 bases stayed unmatched. CDR3 length: 13 residues. The germline V gene encodes CDR1 KGHSH and CDR2 LQKENI. The CDR3 bases are TGTGCCAGCTCACGGGGACAGGGTGTAAGCGCTTTCTTT. Translating gives CASSRGQGVSAFF.

For the CDR3, the DNA is TGTGCCAGCAGCTCGAGAGTAGTGAGAGCCGATCAGCCCCAGCATTTT. Its protein is CASSSRVVRADQPQHF. The chain couples TRBV5-4 to TRBJ1-5; D is uncertain. V gave up 3 bases and J gave up 5 bases, with 18 bases separating them. The germline V gene has CDR1 SGHNT and CDR2 YYREEE (reference sequence). The CDR3 loop spans 16 amino acids.

The chain uses TRBV18 and TRBJ1-6, with D maybe TRBD1 (5 bases). Germline V gene lookup returns CDR1 KGHSH and CDR2 LQKENI. Trimming took off 2 bases at V and 10 bases at J, with 9 bases between the two ends. CDR3 length equals 13 residues. The CDR3: CASSPGGISPLHF. CDR3 bases: TGTGCCAGCTCACCAGGGGGAATATCACCCCTCCACTTT.

The gene calls are TRBV9 and TRBJ2-7; 8 bases map to TRBD2. Germline lookup yields CDR1 SGDLS and CDR2 YYNGEE. This CDR3 spans 15 amino acids. J lost 2 bases, V lost 0 bases, and 4 bases had no gene match. The CDR3 loop is CASSVGIGGAYEQYF. The CDR3 DNA follows: TGTGCCAGCAGCGTAGGAATCGGGGGGGCCTACGAGCAGTACTTC.

This clone showed up many times. The rearrangement links TRBV19 to TRBJ1-1, with TRBD1 identical over 9 bases. V lost 6 bases, J lost 6 bases, and 11 bases stayed unmatched. Per germline, CDR1 LNHDA and CDR2 SQIVND (reference sequence). The CDR3 has 15 residues. CDR3 amino acids: CASSYDRGVGAEAFF. The CDR3 DNA is TGTGCCAGTAGCTACGACAGGGGGGTTGGAGCTGAAGCTTTCTTT.

In DNA, the CDR3 is TGTGCCAGCAGCTTAACGTTGGGAAACACCGGGGAGCTGTTTTTT. As protein: CASSLTLGNTGELFF. The chain joins TRBV7-3 to TRBJ2-2; no firm D call. V was pared by 0 bases and J by 2 bases, with 7 bases between. Germline V gene sequence: CDR1 SGHTA, CDR2 FQGTGA. This CDR3 has 15 residues.

J is TRBJ2-1 and V is TRBV6-4; 9 bases align to TRBD2. Trimming cost V 7 bases and J 13 bases; bases outside gene matches: 5. The CDR3 is 11 amino acids. Germline lookup yields CDR1 MRHNA and CDR2 SNTAGT. The CDR3 DNA is TGTGCCAGCACGGTAGCGGGGGCACAGTTCTTC. It translates to CASTVAGAQFF.

The chain is built from TRBV5-1 and TRBJ1-5; 10 bases agree with TRBD1. This CDR3 is built from 15 residues. Germline V gene lookup returns CDR1 SGHRS and CDR2 YFSETQ. V shed 1 base and J 4 bases; nucleotides not matched to a gene: 2. The CDR3 DNA is TGCGCCAGCAGCTTGCAGGGACAGGGGAATCAGCCCCAGCATTTT. It is translated as CASSLQGQGNQPQHF.

The chain couples TRBV19 to TRBJ2-7; TRBD1 matches 8 bases. The CDR3 totals 16 residues. Germline-derived CDR1 and CDR2 are LNHDA and SQIVND (reference sequence). The junction had 7 bases not matched to a gene; V was cut back by 3 bases and J by 0 bases. CDR3 amino acids: CASSMRDRISSYEQYF. The CDR3, as DNA: TGTGCCAGTAGTATGAGGGACAGGATTTCCTCCTACGAGCAGTACTTC.

This chain's CDR3 is CASSFLVTDTQYF. Here the CDR3 DNA reads TGTGCCAGCAGTTTTTTGGTCACAGATACGCAGTATTTT. This chain connects TRBV12-3 or TRBV12-4 to TRBJ2-3; D not certain. The CDR3 spans 13 residues. Between the trimmed V and J ends, which lost 3 bases and 2 bases, there was a span of 6 bases.

This clone was detected a few times. The V call is TRBV5-1, the J call TRBJ1-1; 7 nucleotides line up with TRBD1. V shed 3 bases and J 7 bases; nucleotides not matched to a gene: 3. There are 12 residues in the CDR3. Germline values: CDR1 SGHRS, CDR2 YFSETQ. CDR3 sequence (DNA): TGCGCCAGCAGCTCAGGGGGGTTTGAAGCTTTCTTT. Translated: CASSSGGFEAFF.

The chain recombines TRBV5-1 with TRBJ2-5; 9 bases line up with TRBD1. J was trimmed by 1 base and V by 3 bases; bases with no gene match: 4. CDR3 length: 15 residues. Germline assignment: CDR1 SGHRS and CDR2 YFSETQ. CDR3 DNA: TGCGCCAGCAGCTGGGGACAGGGCCCCCAAGAGACCCAGTACTTC. Translated, it gives CASSWGQGPQETQYF.

The chain uses TRBV4-1 and TRBJ2-7; no clear D. V was trimmed by 0 bases and J by 0 bases, leaving 6 bases between them. The germline V gene has CDR1 MGHRA and CDR2 YSYEKL. The CDR3 extends over 14 amino acids. The CDR3 loop is CASSQEVYSYEQYF. The CDR3, as DNA: TGCGCCAGCAGCCAAGAGGTCTACTCCTACGAGCAGTACTTC.

This clone was picked up one time. The V gene is TRBV12-3 or TRBV12-4, the J gene TRBJ1-2, with D perhaps TRBD1 (6 bases). The V gene lost 4 bases and the J gene lost 6 bases, with 12 bases spanning the gap. The CDR3 totals 13 residues. CDR3 sequence: CASSSQGVDGYTF. CDR3 in DNA: TGTGCCAGCAGTTCACAGGGTGTTGATGGCTACACCTTC.

The chain links TRBV15 to TRBJ1-4; 7 nucleotides match TRBD1. This CDR3 contains 13 residues. J lost 14 bases, V lost 4 bases, and 10 bases had no gene match. The germline gives CDR1 LNHNV, CDR2 YYDKDF (reference sequence). CDR3 sequence (DNA): TGTGCCACCAGCATAACACGACAGGGCCATCTGTTTTTT. It translates to CATSITRQGHLFF. The full variable domain, rest sourced from reference TRBV15 and TRBJ1-4, is DAMVIQNPRYQVTQFGKPVTLSCSQTLNHNVMYWYQQKSSQAPKLLFHYYDKDFNNEADTPDNFQSRRPNTSFCFLDIRSPGLGDTAMYLCATSITRQGHLFFGSGTQLSVL.

The chain couples TRBV10-3 to TRBJ1-5; D perhaps matches TRBD1 (6 bases). The CDR3 loop spans 13 amino acids. The germline CDR1 and CDR2 sequences are ENHRY and SYGVKD. Between the trimmed V and J ends, which lost 10 bases and 4 bases, there was a span of 14 bases. CDR3 region: CATQGGSNQPQHF. Written as DNA, the CDR3 is TGTGCCACCCAAGGGGGAAGTAATCAGCCCCAGCATTTT.